One and the same sample provided the 13 T cell receptor beta chains below, sequenced in a study of cytomegalovirus exposure and HLA in healthy donors. The PCR ran on 60 Vbeta and 13 Jbeta primers. Data came from immunoSEQ multiplex PCR; TCRdb stores just in-frame clones and leaves some out. The data show about 150,000 clones, with approximately 70% seen just once and roughly 2% held by the top ten. The specimen sequenced was PBMCs. The receptors derive from a woman aged 60-75 years in good health and CMV-seropositive.

This sequence joins TRBV27 and TRBJ2-2; 7 positions match TRBD1. Germline V gene sequence: CDR1 MNHEY, CDR2 SMNVEV (reference sequence). The J segment lost 7 bases and the V segment lost 2 bases, leaving 4 bases of the junction unmatched. CDR3 length: 14 amino acids. The CDR3 loop reads CASSLGTDLGELFF. The DNA of the CDR3 is TGTGCCAGCAGTTTAGGGACAGATCTCGGGGAGCTGTTTTTT.

The chain links TRBV4-1 to TRBJ2-1; maybe TRBD2 (6 bases). CDR3 length equals 13 residues. V shed 5 bases and J shed 8 bases, with 13 bases lying between them. Looked up from germline, CDR1 is MGHRA and CDR2 is YSYEKL. The CDR3 DNA reads TGCGCCAGCAGCGGAGGGTCTGGGGATGAGCAGTTCTTC. Translating it yields CASSGGSGDEQFF.

The chain couples TRBV7-9 to TRBJ2-1; 7 positions agree with TRBD2. Germline V CDR1 and CDR2: SEHNR, FQNEAQ (reference sequence). V lost 5 bases, J lost 2 bases, and 3 bases stayed unmatched. This CDR3 spans 14 amino acids. The CDR3: CASSTTSPYNEQFF. The CDR3, as DNA: TGTGCCAGCAGCACGACTAGCCCCTACAATGAGCAGTTCTTC.

This clone came up a few times. Germline and junction disagree at one end, which may indicate a read error. V usage is TRBV6-1 and J usage is TRBJ2-1; D is uncertain. This CDR3 contains 12 residues. The germline V gene has CDR1 MNHNS and CDR2 SASEGT. The CDR3 nucleotides read TGTGCCAGCAGGGAAGCCGGCGGTGAGCAGTTCTTC. The encoded protein is CASREAGGEQFF.

The gene calls are TRBV28 and TRBJ1-2; TRBD1 aligns across 10 bases. This CDR3 is built from 14 residues. J lost 3 bases, V lost 6 bases, and 4 bases had no gene match. The germline CDR1 and CDR2 sequences are MDHEN and SYDVKM. The CDR3 loop is CASRAGTGDYGYTF. CDR3 nucleotide sequence: TGTGCCAGCAGGGCCGGGACAGGGGACTATGGCTACACCTTC.

This rearrangement joins TRBV5-1 to TRBJ2-7, with 8 bases aligning to TRBD1. This CDR3 spans 14 amino acids. V lost 4 bases, J lost 2 bases, and 5 bases stayed unmatched. The germline V gene has CDR1 SGHRS and CDR2 YFSETQ. DNA for the CDR3: TGCGCCAGCAGCCCGACAGGGGAGCCCTACGAGCAGTACTTC. It encodes CASSPTGEPYEQYF.

This clone was observed a handful of times. The rearrangement links TRBV19 to TRBJ1-2; D uncertain. Germline V CDR1 and CDR2: LNHDA, SQIVND (reference sequence). Deletions cut 3 bases from V and 3 bases from J, with 11 bases between. The CDR3 spans 14 residues. The DNA for the CDR3 is TGTGCCAGTAGTATCCACCAATCGGACTATGGCTACACCTTC. Its protein product is CASSIHQSDYGYTF.

V usage is TRBV19 and J usage is TRBJ2-5, with a possible D match to TRBD2 (5 bases). TRBJ2-7 explains the end of the DNA better; the J call may be wrong. The CDR3 length is 14 residues. The germline gives CDR1 LNHDA, CDR2 SQIVND (reference sequence). The CDR3 coding sequence is TGTGCCAGTAGTATCCAGTGGGGAGACTACGAGCAGTACTTC. It is translated as CASSIQWGDYEQYF.

The chain employs TRBV19 and TRBJ1-2, with 8 bases identical to TRBD1. Trimming cost V 8 bases and J 8 bases; bases outside gene matches: 7. Germline lookup yields CDR1 LNHDA and CDR2 SQIVND (reference sequence). The CDR3 loop spans 12 amino acids. CDR3 loop: CASAQGARGYTF. As DNA, the CDR3 is TGTGCCAGTGCTCAGGGGGCGCGGGGCTACACCTTC.

This clone was detected once. The gene calls are TRBV6-1 and TRBJ2-7; no reliable D call. The CDR3 runs to 12 residues. The germline V gene encodes CDR1 MNHNS and CDR2 SASEGT. V shed 7 bases and J shed 2 bases, with 9 bases lying between them. The CDR3 coding sequence is TGTGCCAGCACCCAGGCACCCTACGAGCAGTACTTC. Protein product: CASTQAPYEQYF.

The V gene is TRBV28, the J gene TRBJ2-7; 16 nucleotides line up with TRBD2. CDR1 and CDR2 from the germline V gene are MDHEN and SYDVKM. V shed 1 base, J shed 5 bases, and the junction held 5 bases outside the gene matches. The CDR3 runs to 17 residues. The CDR3, as DNA: TGTGCCAGCAGTTTATCGGGACTAGCGGGGGGGGAGGACGAGCAGTACTTC. Protein sequence: CASSLSGLAGGEDEQYF.

The chain uses TRBV2 and TRBJ2-5, with D possibly matching TRBD1 (6 bases). The V gene lost 6 bases and the J gene lost 2 bases, with 10 bases spanning the gap. Germline CDR1 reads SNHLY; CDR2 reads FYNNEI. The CDR3 consists of 13 residues. This CDR3 is CASRTQGQETQYF. In DNA, the CDR3 is TGTGCCAGCAGGACACAGGGTCAAGAGACCCAGTACTTC.

This clone has a handful of counts. The chain links TRBV2 to TRBJ2-3, with D perhaps TRBD2 (5 bases). This CDR3 spans 12 amino acids. Per the germline V gene, CDR1 is SNHLY and CDR2 is FYNNEI. Trimming removed 8 bases from V and 6 bases from J, with 12 bases in between. The CDR3 DNA sequence: TGTGCCAGCGGGTTAGCGTCGGATACGCAGTATTTT. Amino acid sequence: CASGLASDTQYF.